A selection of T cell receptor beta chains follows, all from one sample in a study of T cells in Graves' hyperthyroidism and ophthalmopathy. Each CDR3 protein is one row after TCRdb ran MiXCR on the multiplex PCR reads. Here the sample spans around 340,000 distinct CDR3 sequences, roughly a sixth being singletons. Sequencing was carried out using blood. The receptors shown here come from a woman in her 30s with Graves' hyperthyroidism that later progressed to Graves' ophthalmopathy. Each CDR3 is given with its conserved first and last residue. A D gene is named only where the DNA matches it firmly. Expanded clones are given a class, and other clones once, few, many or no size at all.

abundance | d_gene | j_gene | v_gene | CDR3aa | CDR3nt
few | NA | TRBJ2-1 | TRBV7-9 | CASSLAWRGQYNEQFF | TGTGCCAGCAGCTTGGCCTGGCGGGGGCAATACAATGAGCAGTTCTTC
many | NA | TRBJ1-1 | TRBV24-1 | CATSEGSEAFF | TGTGCCACCAGTGAGGGGTCCGAAGCTTTCTTT
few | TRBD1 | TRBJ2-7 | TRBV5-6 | CASTDGTGSYEQYF | TGTGCCAGCACCGACGGGACAGGGTCCTACGAGCAGTACTTC
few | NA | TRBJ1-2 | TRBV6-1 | CASSKGGGAIYGYTF | TGTGCCAGCAGCAAAGGCGGAGGAGCTATCTATGGCTACACCTTC
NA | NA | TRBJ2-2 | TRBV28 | CASSARTGHTGELFF | TGTGCCAGCAGCGCCAGGACGGGGCACACCGGGGAGCTGTTTTTT
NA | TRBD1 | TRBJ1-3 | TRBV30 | CAWGTGVTAIYF | TGTGCCTGGGGGACAGGGGTTACCGCCATATATTTT
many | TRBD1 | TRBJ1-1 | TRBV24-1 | CATSDDRGNTEAFF | TGTGCCACCAGCGATGACAGGGGAAACACTGAAGCTTTCTTT
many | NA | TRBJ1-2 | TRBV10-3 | CASTENTGYYGYTF | TGTGCCTCAACGGAGAACACAGGGTACTATGGCTACACCTTC
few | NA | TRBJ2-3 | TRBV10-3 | CATLSQGRGTDTQYF | TGTGCCACCCTATCGCAGGGGAGGGGCACAGATACGCAGTATTTT
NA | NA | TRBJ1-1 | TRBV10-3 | CAIRTDGYGFTEAFF | TGTGCCATCAGGACGGACGGCTACGGCTTCACTGAAGCTTTCTTT
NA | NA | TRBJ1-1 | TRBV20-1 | CSATTVNTEAFF | TGCAGTGCTACTACAGTGAACACTGAAGCTTTCTTT
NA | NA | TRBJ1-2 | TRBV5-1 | CASSLARRDGDGYTF | TGCGCCAGCAGCTTGGCCCGCAGGGATGGGGATGGCTACACCTTC
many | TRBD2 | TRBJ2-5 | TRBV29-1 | CSVQGGLARQETQYF | TGCAGCGTCCAGGGGGGACTAGCGCGCCAAGAGACCCAGTACTTC
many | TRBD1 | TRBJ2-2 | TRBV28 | CASRTDRGDYIGGGELFF | TGTGCCAGCAGAACCGACAGGGGGGACTACATCGGGGGCGGGGAGCTGTTTTTT
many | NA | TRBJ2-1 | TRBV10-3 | CAISESYGGTPYNEQFF | TGTGCCATCAGTGAGTCGTATGGCGGGACACCCTACAATGAGCAGTTCTTC
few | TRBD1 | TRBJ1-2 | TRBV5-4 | CASSGVGQPYGYTF | TGTGCCAGCAGCGGGGTGGGACAGCCCTATGGCTACACCTTC
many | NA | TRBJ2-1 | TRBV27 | CASSLGTTSYNEQFF | TGTGCCAGCAGTTTGGGGACCACCTCCTACAATGAGCAGTTCTTC
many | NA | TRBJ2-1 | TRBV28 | CASSRAPYNEQFF | TGTGCCAGCTCGAGGGCCCCCTACAATGAGCAGTTCTTC
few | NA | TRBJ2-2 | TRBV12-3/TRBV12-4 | CASSLIGRTRELFF | TGTGCCAGCAGTTTAATAGGAAGGACCAGGGAGCTGTTTTTT
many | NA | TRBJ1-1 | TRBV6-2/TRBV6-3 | CASSYSRGNTEAFF | TGTGCCAGCAGTTACTCCAGAGGGAACACTGAAGCTTTCTTT
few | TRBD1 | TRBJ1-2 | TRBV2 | CASDRDRGIYTF | TGTGCCAGCGACCGCGACAGGGGGATCTACACCTTC